This T cell receptor (beta chain) was profiled in a study of blood T cell repertoires in COVID-19 (dated by TCRdb to 2018 to 2021). Notes on the research overall: Samples from collaborators originated in the United States, Italy and Spain and spanned both the acute and convalescent phases of COVID-19. The material from the prospective study consisted of cDNA or gDNA derived from T cells, B-cell-depleted T cells, or PBMCs. Subjects who had been exposed to COVID-19, were actively infected with it, or had recovered from it provided the deeply sampled blood TCRbeta repertoires that made up the dataset. The repertoires were made available in a free public database intended to serve as a resource for research on the immune response to SARS-CoV-2. The samples were drawn from the first 160 participants of the ongoing ImmuneRACE study and from over 950 subjects provided by 6 global collaborators. Nearly every sample came with metadata listing a de-identified subject ID, COVID-19 status, age in years and sex. HLA class I and class II types, where available, came from metadata supplied by the sample provider rather than from assay-based typing. On the study overall, not on this receptor specifically: Clinical and demographic metadata were provided uncurated, with the amount varying by source and participant.

Participants in the prospective study were aged about 18 to 95 years, lived in more than 20 United States geographic areas, and enrolled through a virtual design. To assign participants to cohorts, the prospective study relied on clinical history that participants themselves reported in a screening survey and a study questionnaire. Exposed participants had been in contact, within 2 weeks of entering the study, with a person who had a PCR-confirmed or clinician-diagnosed case of COVID-19. In the prospective study, whole blood, serum and a nasopharyngeal or oropharyngeal swab were collected from each participant by mobile phlebotomists. Participants in the prospective study had the option to provide additional blood draws and questionnaires over an approximately 2-month period. Before DNA extraction, prospective study blood samples were shipped either frozen or at room temperature. Of note for this clone: Its antigen is unknown. Base qualities were left out, and no much larger clone turns up one base away.

The germline V gene sets CDR1 to SGDLS and CDR2 to YYNGEE. CDR3 length: 12 amino acids, cysteine to phenylalanine. The sequence is cut down to CDR3 DNA, 36 bases in frame from base 1. The V end loses 5 bases and the J end loses 5 bases, and a stretch of 10 bases separates them. TCRbeta CDR3 regions were amplified from genomic DNA by means of the immunoSEQ Assay, a bias-controlled multiplex PCR. Per the source publication's procedure: The number of nucleated cells in each sample was estimated by amplification of reference gene primers within the assay. Sequence reads were collapsed and filtered to measure the absolute abundance of every unique TCRbeta CDR3 rearrangement. Productive Simpson clonality was computed per sample as the square root of Simpson's diversity index over productive rearrangements. Here the immuneACCESS table is served through TCRdb, limited to in-frame sequences with V and J called. Missing clones are a known gap in these copies; in checked studies unresolved V genes cover under half, and the rest lacks a known reason. Clone size and V and J calls were adopted from that table, with D and trimming inferred from the DNA. This sample gives over 350,000 clones in total; approximately 90% of them show up just once. Roughly 0.86% of the sample goes to the ten largest clones.

The sample was PBMCs or T cells enriched from blood (not recorded which). The sequence was collected from a woman in her forties who had been exposed to COVID-19. The receptor chain draws on TRBV9 and TRBJ1-1; no D gene call is confident. CDR3 reads: CASSPPGTEAFF. The sequenced DNA: TGTGCCAGCAGTCCACCGGGAACTGAAGCTTTCTTT.